One T cell receptor (beta chain) is described in this entry. The antigen this receptor binds is unknown. No base quality values were provided; no much bigger clone lies one nucleotide off. Trimming leaves V shorter by 5 bases and J shorter by 9 bases, with the junction holding 7 bases beyond the gene matches. The CDR3 starts with the cysteine, ends with the phenylalanine, and has 13 residues. Only the CDR3 part of the read is kept: 39 bases, read in frame from the first base. In the germline V gene, CDR1 corresponds to SGHTA and CDR2 to FQGNSA. This sample stems from a study of blood T cell repertoires in COVID-19 (dated by TCRdb to 2020 to 2021). With respect to the entire study: Collaborator samples came from the United States, Italy and Spain and covered acute and convalescent phases of COVID-19. The repertoires were released in a freely available public database intended as a resource for research on the immune response to SARS-CoV-2. The prospective study material was composed of cDNA or gDNA derived from T cells, B-cell-depleted T cells, or PBMCs. A de-identified subject ID, COVID-19 status, age in years and sex were almost always included in the sample metadata. Where available, HLA class I and class II types were obtained from metadata supplied by the sample provider rather than from assay-based typing. The samples were drawn from the first 160 participants of the ongoing ImmuneRACE study and from some 1,300 subjects provided by 6 global collaborators. Deeply sampled blood TCRbeta repertoires from subjects exposed to, actively infected with, or recovered from COVID-19 were included in the dataset.

Overall study results and their limits: Clinical and demographic metadata were provided uncurated, with the amount varying by source and participant.

The collaborating institutions used their own protocols to collect whole blood in K2EDTA tubes. Collaborator samples were shipped for TCRbeta analysis as frozen whole blood, isolated PBMCs, or DNA extracted from either sample type. The immunoSEQ Assay, a bias-controlled multiplex PCR, was used to amplify TCRbeta CDR3 regions from genomic DNA. The authors' analysis ran thus. The number of nucleated cells in each sample was estimated by amplification of reference gene primers within the assay. To quantify the absolute abundance of each unique TCRbeta CDR3 rearrangement, sequence reads were collapsed and filtered. For each sample, productive Simpson clonality was calculated as the square root of Simpson's diversity index across productive rearrangements. This is the immuneACCESS table as TCRdb keeps it, with only in-frame sequences that have V and J called. A part of the clones is gone; compared with another copy, unresolved V genes explain less than half, and the rest is unexplained. D and trimming come from the DNA, and the V and J calls and clone size come from that table. For this sample the table gives 30,000 to 50,000 clones, of which around four fifths were detected only once. Roughly 40% of the sample rests with the top ten.

The clonotype comes from a man of 80 years or more with active or convalescent COVID-19. The source material was peripheral blood. The chain links TRBV7-2 with TRBJ2-1; 7 bases in the middle match TRBD2. CDR3 reads: CASSPRTRSEQFF. The DNA is TGTGCCAGCAGCCCCCGGACTAGATCTGAGCAGTTCTTC.